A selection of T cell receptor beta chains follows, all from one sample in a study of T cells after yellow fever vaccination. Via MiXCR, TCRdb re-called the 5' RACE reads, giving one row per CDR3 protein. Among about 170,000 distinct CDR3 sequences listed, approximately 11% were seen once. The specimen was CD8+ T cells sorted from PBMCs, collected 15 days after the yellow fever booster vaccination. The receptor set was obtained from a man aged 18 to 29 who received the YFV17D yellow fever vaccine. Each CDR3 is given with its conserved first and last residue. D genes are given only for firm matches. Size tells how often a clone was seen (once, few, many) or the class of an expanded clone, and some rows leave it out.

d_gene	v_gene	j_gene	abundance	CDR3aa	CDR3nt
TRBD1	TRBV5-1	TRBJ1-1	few	CASFQGAATEAFF	TGCGCCAGCTTTCAGGGGGCGGCCACTGAAGCTTTCTTT
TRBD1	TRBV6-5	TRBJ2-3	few	CASSPTGVLFADTQYF	TGTGCCAGCAGCCCGACAGGGGTTCTATTTGCAGATACGCAGTATTTT
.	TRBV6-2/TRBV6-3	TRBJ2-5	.	CASSYTGTPLRKTQYF	TGTGCCAGCAGTTACACCGGGACACCCCTAAGGAAGACCCAGTACTTC
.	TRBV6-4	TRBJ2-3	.	CASSDFPRDTQYF	TGTGCCAGCAGTGACTTTCCCCGAGATACGCAGTATTTT
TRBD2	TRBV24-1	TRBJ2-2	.	CATSDQNSGVTGELFF	TGTGCCACCAGTGATCAGAATAGCGGGGTCACCGGGGAGCTGTTTTTT
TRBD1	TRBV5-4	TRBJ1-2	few	CASSFPGQGFYGYTF	TGTGCCAGCAGTTTTCCGGGACAGGGGTTCTATGGCTACACCTTC
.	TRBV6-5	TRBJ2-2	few	CASSQKTNGELFF	TGTGCCAGCAGTCAAAAGACTAACGGGGAGCTGTTTTTT
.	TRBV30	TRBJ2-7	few	CAWSVGGYEQYF	TGTGCCTGGAGTGTTGGGGGCTACGAGCAGTACTTC
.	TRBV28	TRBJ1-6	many	CASSLWGDSPLHF	TGTGCCAGCAGTTTATGGGGGGATTCACCCCTCCACTTT
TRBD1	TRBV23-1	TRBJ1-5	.	CASIQNRGDFNQPQHF	TGCGCCAGCATACAAAACAGGGGGGATTTTAATCAGCCCCAGCATTTT
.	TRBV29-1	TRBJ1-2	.	CSVPVPTAANYGYTF	TGCAGCGTCCCCGTTCCCACAGCGGCTAACTATGGCTACACCTTC
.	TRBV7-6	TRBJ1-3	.	CASSSPNTIYF	TGTGCCAGCAGCAGCCCTAACACCATATATTTT
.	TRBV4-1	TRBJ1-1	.	CASSQAKVGTEAFF	TGCGCCAGCAGCCAAGCAAAGGTGGGCACTGAAGCTTTCTTT
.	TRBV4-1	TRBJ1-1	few	CASSPVGGTEAFF	TGCGCCAGCAGCCCCGTGGGGGGAACTGAAGCTTTCTTT
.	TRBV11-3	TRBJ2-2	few	CASREDTGELFF	TGTGCCAGCAGGGAGGACACCGGGGAGCTGTTTTTT
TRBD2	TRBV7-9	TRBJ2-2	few	CASSTTSGPGELFF	TGTGCCAGCAGCACAACTAGCGGACCCGGGGAGCTGTTTTTT
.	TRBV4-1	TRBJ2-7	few	CASSQRGVARDEQYF	TGCGCCAGCAGCCAACGGGGAGTAGCGCGGGACGAGCAGTACTTC
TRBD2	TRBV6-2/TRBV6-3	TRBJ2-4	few	CASSYSTSGGIKNIQYF	TGTGCCAGCAGTTACTCGACTAGCGGGGGGATCAAAAACATTCAGTACTTC
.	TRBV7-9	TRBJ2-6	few	CASSPDTSGANVLTF	TGTGCCAGCAGCCCGGACACCTCTGGGGCCAACGTCCTGACTTTC
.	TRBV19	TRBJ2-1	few	CASSILSSDSAYNEQFF	TGTGCCAGTAGTATATTGTCTTCGGACTCCGCCTACAATGAGCAGTTCTTC
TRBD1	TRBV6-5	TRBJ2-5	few	CASSYYGQGAETQYF	TGTGCCAGCAGTTACTACGGACAGGGGGCAGAGACCCAGTACTTC
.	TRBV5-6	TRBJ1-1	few	CASSFHRTRADTEAFF	TGTGCCAGCAGCTTCCACCGGACCCGAGCGGACACTGAAGCTTTCTTT
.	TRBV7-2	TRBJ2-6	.	CASSPFLSGANVLTF	TGTGCCAGCAGCCCGTTTCTCTCTGGGGCCAACGTCCTGACTTTC
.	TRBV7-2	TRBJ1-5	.	CASSLVQVSNQPQHF	TGTGCCAGCAGCTTAGTACAGGTTAGCAATCAGCCCCAGCATTTT
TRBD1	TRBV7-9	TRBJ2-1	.	CASSQEGGQVVYNEQFF	TGTGCCAGCAGTCAAGAGGGGGGACAGGTCGTCTACAATGAGCAGTTCTTC
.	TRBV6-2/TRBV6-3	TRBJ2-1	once	CASSSPPTGYNEQFF	TGTGCCAGCAGCTCCCCCCCGACAGGTTACAATGAGCAGTTCTTC
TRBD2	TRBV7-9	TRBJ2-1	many	CASTSGGAPYNEQFF	TGTGCCAGCACCAGCGGGGGGGCTCCCTACAATGAGCAGTTCTTC
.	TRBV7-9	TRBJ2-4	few	CASSLVRIGTPLAKNIQYF	TGTGCCAGCAGCTTAGTTAGGATAGGAACACCTTTAGCCAAAAACATTCAGTACTTC